This T cell receptor beta chain was profiled in a study of beta chain features in type 1 diabetes. Sorting with CD45RO/CCR7/CD25/CD127/CD95/CD27 yielded naive, central memory, regulatory and stem-like memory CD4+ cells. Study-level results: Researchers report that Type 1 diabetes patients had moderately but significantly shorter TCRB CDR3s across all four CD4+ subsets.

The germline V gene has CDR1 SQVTM and CDR2 ANQGSEA. V was pared by 6 bases and J by 1 base, with 2 bases of the junction left unmatched. The CDR3 covers 13 residues. The isolated RNA, all of it, was reverse transcribed, so expressed TCRB transcripts were what got sequenced. The repertoire was sequenced with immunoSEQ multiplex PCR; TCRdb's copy has only in-frame clones and lacks some. The sample lists about 400,000 clones; over 9.5% were seen once. In the case of this clone: Its antigen is not known.

Input material: naive CD4+ T cells from blood. The genes are TRBV29-1 and TRBJ2-3; 9 bases agree with TRBD2. The sequence was collected from a man aged 18 to 35 in good health. The CDR3 is CSVEREGTDTQYF. CDR3 DNA: TGCAGCGTCGAGCGGGAGGGCACAGATACGCAGTATTTT.